This T cell receptor beta chain is from a study of technical replicates of blood from a few donors. CDR3 size: 16 residues. V shed 3 bases and J shed 0 bases, with 14 bases lying between them. CDR1 and CDR2 (germline): ENHRY, SYGVKD. Sequencing used immunoSEQ multiplex PCR; TCRdb keeps in-frame clones, though not all of them. The sample lists almost 70,000 clones; about 89% were seen once. This chain connects TRBV10-3 to TRBJ1-2, with D uncertain. The sequence came from a human donor in good health. Some clones in this sample may be carry-over from other donors' samples. Material: PBMCs. CDR3 in amino acids: CAISDFARPTNYGYTF. CDR3 nucleotide sequence: TGTGCCATCAGTGATTTTGCCAGGCCTACTAACTATGGCTACACCTTC.